This T cell receptor (beta chain) was obtained from a study of tumor-infiltrating lymphocytes in primary liver carcinoma. Study background: The tumors ranged from roughly 4.2 to 10 cm across and fell within stage T1-T3 N0M0. General study findings and limits: Tumor samples exhibited a significantly greater top-250-clone fraction than blood samples (p = 0.039). Overlap in tumor-adjacent and tumor-blood pairs fell below that of tumor region pairs.

The germline V and J ends were trimmed by 6 bases and 6 bases, with 13 bases remaining between them. Germline-derived CDR1 and CDR2 are SGHKS and YYEKEE (reference sequence). The CDR3 is 13 amino acids. The researchers produced TCR beta cDNA from roughly 500 ng total RNA with a constant-region primer. Three-round nested multiplex PCR performed with slightly modified ARM-PCR produced the TCR beta libraries. Researchers ran the first two PCR rounds for roughly 10 cycles each with TRBV1-TRBV30 forward primers and a C-beta reverse primer. TCRdb re-derived calls from the multiplex PCR reads in MiXCR, one entry per CDR3 protein. The sample contains some 180,000 distinct CDR3 sequences, approximately 60% of which appear only once. This clonotype occurred a few times. Antigen specificity is unknown. Germline DNA was also extracted, while the blood RNA originated from unsorted whole blood. Enrolled patients were chronically infected with HBV and treatment-naive.

The rearrangement links TRBV5-5 to TRBJ2-1; tentative D call: TRBD2 (6 bases). The source is a man in his forties with primary liver carcinoma and hepatitis B virus infection. The sample taken for sequencing was peripheral blood. CDR3 DNA: TGTGCCAGCACCGTGGGAGGAATCAATGAGCAGTTCTTC. This codes for CASTVGGINEQFF.